This TCR beta chain was captured in a study of Ad26.COV2.S vaccination and SARS-CoV-2 variants. Turning to the study itself: The trial was COV1001 and the donor's arm was Ad26.COV2.S. Once or twice, 56 days apart, Ad26.COV2.S was delivered intramuscularly. Points from the study as a whole: Quantification of TCR breadth and depth may have yielded underestimates of total T cell responses.

As for treatment: around 19 received Ad26.COV2.S at low or high dose, single or two shots; several received placebo; per-sample allocation not given. It was on day 63 after the first vaccine or placebo injection that samples were taken. The CDR3 runs to 16 residues. Germline assignment: CDR1 SGHAT and CDR2 FQNNGV. V was clipped by 0 bases and J by 2 bases, with 12 bases between them. As to this clone: Its target is unknown.

TCRdb's copy holds only in-frame clones and misses some; the assay was immunoSEQ multiplex PCR. The repertoire holds approximately 350,000 clones, around 86% seen once, with roughly 3.1% in the top ten. The sequence came from a person aged 18-65 years who received the Ad26.COV2.S COVID-19 vaccine or a placebo. The source was peripheral blood, collected in a trial of Ad26.COV2.S vaccine versus placebo. This sequence joins TRBV11-2 and TRBJ2-3; possible D gene TRBD1, 6 bases. The CDR3 is CASSLDPGAVTDTQYF. Here the CDR3 DNA reads TGTGCCAGCAGCTTAGATCCAGGGGCAGTCACAGATACGCAGTATTTT.